The clone carrying this T cell receptor beta chain was recorded a few times. Antigen unknown. This sample is drawn from a study of blood T cells in healthy people across ages. Study-wide points: Estimates of total diversity, which came from one million sequenced T cells, were considered to be underestimates.

Per the germline V gene, CDR1 is MNHEY and CDR2 is SVGEGT. This CDR3 has 15 amino acids. V gave up 0 bases and J gave up 4 bases, with 12 bases separating them. Together with a sample-barcoded 5' primer, a J-beta primer mix was included in a second PCR lasting about 7 to 11 cycles. TCRdb used MiXCR to reprocess the 5' RACE reads, holding one entry per CDR3 protein. The sample holds 750,000 to 950,000 distinct CDR3 sequences, 25% to 30% seen once. These sequences were also reported in another study, on T cells of mothers and their children.

The sequence was obtained from a woman between 40 and 55 years old in good health. The V gene is TRBV6-2 or TRBV6-3, the J gene TRBJ1-2; a weak D match, TRBD1 (6 bases). The sequencing input was blood. The CDR3, as DNA: TGTGCCAGCAGTTACTCACGGGGGCGCGGCTATGGCTACACCTTC. Translated, it gives CASSYSRGRGYGYTF.